This T cell receptor (beta chain) appears in the sequencing data of a study of neurological immune-mediated disorders. Study observations and caveats: No CDR3 amino acid sequences recurred among expanded clones across subjects, suggesting private repertoires in all groups.

This clonotype showed up many times. Its antigen is still unknown. The cDNA was generated through 5'RACE incorporating 10-nucleotide random UMIs. TCRdb reprocessed the 5' RACE reads via MiXCR and lists one record per CDR3 protein. The repertoire has roughly 80,000 distinct CDR3 sequences, about 15% of them found once; the top ten carry 15%. Healthy controls were blood bank volunteers in Maryland, USA. PBMCs stored at -80 C, 2 million in total, were the source of the unsorted libraries. The germline CDR1 and CDR2 sequences are LGHNA and YSLEER. Trimming pared 0 bases from V and 1 base from J, leaving 8 bases between. The CDR3 extends over 15 amino acids.

This chain links TRBV4-3 with TRBJ2-3; the D is unclear. Material: PBMCs. This receptor was identified in a woman in her forties in good health. CDR3 DNA sequence: TGCGCCAGCAGCCAAGATCAACTACGCACAGATACGCAGTATTTT. Translating it yields CASSQDQLRTDTQYF.